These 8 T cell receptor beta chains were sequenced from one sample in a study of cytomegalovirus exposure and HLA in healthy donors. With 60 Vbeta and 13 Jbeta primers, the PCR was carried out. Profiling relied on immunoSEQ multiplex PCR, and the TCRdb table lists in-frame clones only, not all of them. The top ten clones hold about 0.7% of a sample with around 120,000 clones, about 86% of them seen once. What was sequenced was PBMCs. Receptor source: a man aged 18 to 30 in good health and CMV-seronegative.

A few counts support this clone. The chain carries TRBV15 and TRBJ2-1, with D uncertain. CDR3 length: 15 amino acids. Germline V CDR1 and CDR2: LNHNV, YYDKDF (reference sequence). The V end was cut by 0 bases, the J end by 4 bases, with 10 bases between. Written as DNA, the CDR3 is TGTGCCACCAGCAGAGAGGGTCAGGAATACAATGAGCAGTTCTTC. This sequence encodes CATSREGQEYNEQFF.

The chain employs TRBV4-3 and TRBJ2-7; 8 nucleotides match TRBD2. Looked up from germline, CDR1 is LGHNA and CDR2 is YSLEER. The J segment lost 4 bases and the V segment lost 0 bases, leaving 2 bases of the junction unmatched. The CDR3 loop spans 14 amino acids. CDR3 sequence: CASSQDRGGYEQYF. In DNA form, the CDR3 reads TGCGCCAGCAGCCAAGATCGGGGGGGGTACGAGCAGTACTTC.

The CDR3 spells CASSFREGKLFF. The CDR3 DNA sequence: TGTGCCAGCAGTTTCCGGGAGGGAAAACTGTTTTTT. This rearrangement joins TRBV7-8 to TRBJ1-4; D not certain. Germline values: CDR1 SGHVS, CDR2 FQNEAQ. With 6 bases removed from V and 10 bases from J, the gap between germline ends came to 12 bases. The CDR3 sequence is 12 residues long.

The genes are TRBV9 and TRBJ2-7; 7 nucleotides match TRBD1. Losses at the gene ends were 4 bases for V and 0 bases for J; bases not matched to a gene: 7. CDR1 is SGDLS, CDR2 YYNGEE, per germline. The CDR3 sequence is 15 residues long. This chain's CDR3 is CASSPTGQTSYEQYF. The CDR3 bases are TGTGCCAGCAGCCCTACGGGACAGACCTCCTACGAGCAGTACTTC.

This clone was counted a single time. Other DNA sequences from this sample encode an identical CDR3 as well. The CDR3 bases are TGCGCCAGCAGCCCCGGGACTAGCGGGGGAGAGACCCAGTACTTC. Amino acids: CASSPGTSGGETQYF. The chain employs TRBV5-1 and TRBJ2-5; TRBD2 matches at 14 bases. The V gene end was trimmed by 4 bases and the J gene end by 4 bases; junction bases not matched to a gene: 3. Germline V gene lookup returns CDR1 SGHRS and CDR2 YFSETQ. The CDR3 length is 15 residues.

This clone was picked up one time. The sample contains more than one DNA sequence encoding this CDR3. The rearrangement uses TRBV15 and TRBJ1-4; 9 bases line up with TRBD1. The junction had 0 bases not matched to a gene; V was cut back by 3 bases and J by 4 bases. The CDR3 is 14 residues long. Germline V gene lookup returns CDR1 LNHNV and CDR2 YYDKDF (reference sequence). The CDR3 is CATSRDRGNEKLFF. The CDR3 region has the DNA TGTGCCACCAGCAGGGACAGGGGTAATGAAAAACTGTTTTTT.

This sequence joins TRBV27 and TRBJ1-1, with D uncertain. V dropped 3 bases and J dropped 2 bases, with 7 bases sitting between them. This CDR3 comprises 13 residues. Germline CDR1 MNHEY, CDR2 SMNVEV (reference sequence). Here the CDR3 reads CASSLFLNTEAFF. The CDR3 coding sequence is TGTGCCAGCAGTTTGTTCCTAAACACTGAAGCTTTCTTT.

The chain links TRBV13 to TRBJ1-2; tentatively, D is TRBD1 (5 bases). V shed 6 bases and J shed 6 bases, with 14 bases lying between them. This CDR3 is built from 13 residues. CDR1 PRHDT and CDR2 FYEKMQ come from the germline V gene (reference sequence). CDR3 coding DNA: TGTGCCAGCAGGCCAGGGTTTGGTAATGGCTACACCTTC. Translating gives CASRPGFGNGYTF.